The 17 T cell receptor beta chains in this list originate from one sample, sequenced in a study of blood T cell repertoires in COVID-19. Repertoires were generated with immunoSEQ multiplex PCR, while TCRdb's copy carries only in-frame clones and drops some. This sample has around 56,000 clones; 70% to 75% occur once, and the top ten carry about 14%. The sequenced material came from peripheral blood. The receptor set was obtained from a woman in her 70s with acute or convalescent COVID-19.

The V and J genes are TRBV5-1 and TRBJ1-5; TRBD1 is a possible D gene (6 bases). The germline V gene encodes CDR1 SGHRS and CDR2 YFSETQ. The CDR3 is 15 residues long. The V gene lost 4 bases and the J gene lost 6 bases, with 17 bases spanning the gap. The CDR3 reads CASSLTGNPPQPQHF. The CDR3 DNA reads as TGCGCCAGCAGCCTTACAGGGAACCCCCCTCAGCCCCAGCATTTT.

The chain uses TRBV11-2 and TRBJ1-2; no reliable D call. With 3 bases removed from V and 5 bases from J, the gap between germline ends came to 7 bases. The CDR3 spans 12 residues. CDR1 is SGHAT, CDR2 FQNNGV, per germline. CDR3 DNA sequence: TGTGCCAGCAGCTTCGGGTTGTATGGCTACACCTTC. Translating gives CASSFGLYGYTF.

The rearrangement uses TRBV14 and TRBJ2-7; a weak D match, TRBD1 (6 bases). Trimming removed 4 bases from V and 0 bases from J, with 19 bases in between. The CDR3 has 17 residues. Per the germline V gene, CDR1 is SGHDN and CDR2 is FVKESK. The CDR3 nucleotides are TGTGCCAGCAGCCGCCACTCAGGGGCGTCAGCCTCCTACGAGCAGTACTTC. Its translation is CASSRHSGASASYEQYF.

The chain joins TRBV4-1 to TRBJ1-6; possibly TRBD1 for D (6 bases). The CDR3 runs to 15 residues. Trimming took off 8 bases at V and 7 bases at J, with 18 bases between the two ends. Germline values: CDR1 MGHRA, CDR2 YSYEKL. The CDR3 nucleotides are TGCGCCAGCCGGTTTGCGCCCCAGGGGAATTCACCCCTCCACTTT. Its translation: CASRFAPQGNSPLHF.

This sequence joins TRBV19 and TRBJ1-2, with a weak D call TRBD1 (5 bases). There are 15 residues in the CDR3. Trimming shortened V by 3 bases and J by 2 bases, and 13 bases separated the two germline ends. Germline CDR1 reads LNHDA; CDR2 reads SQIVND (reference sequence). Written as DNA, the CDR3 is TGTGCCAGTAGTATCCAGGTTGACAGAAACTATGGCTACACCTTC. This gives the protein CASSIQVDRNYGYTF. Complete variable domain (other parts from reference TRBV19 and TRBJ1-2): DGGITQSPKYLFRKEGQNVTLSCEQNLNHDAMYWYRQDPGQGLRLIYYSQIVNDFQKGDIAEGYSVSREKKESFPLTVTSAQKNPTAFYLCASSIQVDRNYGYTFGSGTRLTVV.

The chain joins TRBV2 to TRBJ2-3; 12 bases align to TRBD2. The germline CDR1 and CDR2 sequences are SNHLY and FYNNEI. J lost 1 base, V lost 6 bases, and 8 bases had no gene match. The CDR3 spans 17 residues. The CDR3 DNA reads TGTGCCAGCAGAGAACGGGCTAGCGGGGGGGGCACAGATACGCAGTATTTT. Protein product: CASRERASGGGTDTQYF.

The chain recombines TRBV5-1 with TRBJ1-1; 9 bases agree with TRBD1. V was pared by 3 bases and J by 1 base, with 1 base of the junction left unmatched. The CDR3 loop spans 14 amino acids. Germline values: CDR1 SGHRS, CDR2 YFSETQ. The CDR3 bases are TGCGCCAGCAGCTCGGGACAGGGGAACACTGAAGCTTTCTTT. As protein: CASSSGQGNTEAFF. The variable domain in full, completed from reference TRBV5-1 and TRBJ1-1, reads KAGVTQTPRYLIKTRGQQVTLSCSPISGHRSVSWYQQTPGQGLQFLFEYFSETQRNKGNFPGRFSGRQFSNSRSEMNVSTLELGDSALYLCASSSGQGNTEAFFGQGTRLTVV.

Of note for this clone: Germline and junction disagree at one end, which may indicate a read error. This chain connects TRBV11-3 to TRBJ2-7; TRBD1 matches 8 bases. The CDR3 extends over 11 amino acids. CDR1 and CDR2 (germline): SGHNT, YENEEA. The CDR3 protein is CASSQDRVLHF. CDR3 in DNA: TGTGCCAGCAGCCAGGACAGGGTCTTGCACTTC.

CDR3 in amino acids: CASSNGQAMGEKLFF. The CDR3 region has the DNA TGCGCCAGCAGCAACGGACAGGCGATGGGTGAAAAACTGTTTTTT. This sequence joins TRBV5-1 and TRBJ1-4, with 7 nucleotides matching TRBD1. CDR1 and CDR2 (germline): SGHRS, YFSETQ. The V segment lost 4 bases and the J segment 7 bases; nucleotides outside the gene matches: 10. The CDR3 runs 15 residues.

The chain joins TRBV5-4 to TRBJ1-5; tentatively, D is TRBD1 (5 bases). The CDR3 is 13 residues long. The V gene's germline CDR1 is SGHNT and CDR2 YYREEE (reference sequence). Trimming removed 1 base from V and 4 bases from J, with 6 bases in between. The CDR3 region has the DNA TGTGCCAGCAGCTTGCAGGGAAATCAGCCCCAGCATTTT. Residues: CASSLQGNQPQHF.

The chain joins TRBV7-9 to TRBJ1-2, with D tentatively TRBD1 (6 bases). V lost 11 bases and J lost 6, with 19 bases in between. This CDR3 is 13 amino acids long. CDR1 is SEHNR, CDR2 FQNEAQ, per germline (reference sequence). The CDR3 loop is CAGGGADRNGYTF. Written as DNA, the CDR3 is TGTGCCGGCGGGGGGGCTGATAGAAATGGCTACACCTTC.

This clone was detected only once. This sequence joins TRBV19 and TRBJ2-1, with 14 positions matching TRBD2. CDR1 is LNHDA and CDR2 is SQIVND in the germline V gene (reference sequence). The CDR3 is 16 residues long. V lost 7 bases and J lost 2; bases outside the gene matches: 4. Here the CDR3 DNA reads TGTGCCAGTATCTCGACTAGCGGGGGGGCCTACAATGAGCAGTTCTTC. Protein product: CASISTSGGAYNEQFF.

The V gene is TRBV2, the J gene TRBJ1-1; maybe TRBD1 (5 bases). V was shortened by 5 bases and J by 5 bases, with 18 bases between the two germline ends. CDR1 and CDR2 (germline): SNHLY, FYNNEI. This CDR3 comprises 15 residues. The CDR3 sequence: CASSTLGGGRTEAFF. CDR3 nucleotide sequence: TGTGCCAGCAGTACCCTCGGGGGGGGGAGGACTGAAGCTTTCTTT.

V gene TRBV2 combines with J gene TRBJ2-1, with a tentative D call TRBD2 (6 bases). Per the germline V gene, CDR1 is SNHLY and CDR2 is FYNNEI. Between the trimmed V and J ends, which lost 7 bases and 4 bases, there was a span of 17 bases. The CDR3 covers 15 residues. CDR3 DNA sequence: TGTGCCAGCACAGCCGGGCGGGGATCGTACAATGAGCAGTTCTTC. Translation gives CASTAGRGSYNEQFF. Full variable domain (missing parts from reference TRBV2 and TRBJ2-1): EPEVTQTPSHQVTQMGQEVILRCVPISNHLYFYWYRQILGQKVEFLVSFYNNEISEKSEIFDDQFSVERPDGSNFTLKIRSTKLEDSAMYFCASTAGRGSYNEQFFGPGTRLTVL.

The chain employs TRBV11-2 and TRBJ1-1; D gene unclear. Deletions cut 0 bases from V and 4 bases from J, with 12 bases between. Germline V gene sequence: CDR1 SGHAT, CDR2 FQNNGV. This CDR3 is 15 amino acids long. The CDR3: CASSLEIGRGTEAFF. CDR3 in DNA: TGTGCCAGCAGCTTAGAAATCGGACGGGGCACTGAAGCTTTCTTT.

The chain employs TRBV3-1 (or the pseudogene TRBV3-2) and TRBJ2-3; 7 bases line up with TRBD1. Looked up from germline, CDR1 is LGHDT and CDR2 is YNNKEL (reference sequence). The CDR3 is 14 amino acids. Germline trimming cut 0 bases from V and 5 bases from J; bases unmatched to any gene: 2. CDR3 in amino acids: CASSQEQGLDTQYF. CDR3 DNA: TGTGCCAGCAGCCAAGAACAGGGGCTAGATACGCAGTATTTT.

This clone was picked up a small number of times. CDR3 bases: TGCAGCGTCCAAAGGGAGTATGGCTACACCTTC. Amino acid sequence: CSVQREYGYTF. The chain has TRBV29-1 and TRBJ1-2, with D unclear. The CDR3 sequence is 11 residues long. Looked up from germline, CDR1 is SQVTM and CDR2 is ANQGSEA. The V end lost 6 bases, the J end lost 5 bases, and 10 bases lay between the germline ends.